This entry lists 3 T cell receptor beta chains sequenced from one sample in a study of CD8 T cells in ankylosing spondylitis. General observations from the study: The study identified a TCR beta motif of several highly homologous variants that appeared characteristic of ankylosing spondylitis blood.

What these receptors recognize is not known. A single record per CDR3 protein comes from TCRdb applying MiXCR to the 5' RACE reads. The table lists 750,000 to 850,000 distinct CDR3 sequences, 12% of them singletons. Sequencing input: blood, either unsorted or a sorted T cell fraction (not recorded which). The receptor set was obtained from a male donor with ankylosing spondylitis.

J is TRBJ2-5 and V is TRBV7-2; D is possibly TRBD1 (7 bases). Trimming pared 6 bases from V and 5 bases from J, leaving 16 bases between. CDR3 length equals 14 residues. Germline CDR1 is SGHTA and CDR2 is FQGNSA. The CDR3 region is CASRMASGGETQYF. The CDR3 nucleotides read TGTGCCAGCAGGATGGCGTCAGGGGGGGAGACCCAGTACTTC. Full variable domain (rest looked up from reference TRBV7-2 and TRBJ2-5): GAGVSQSPSNKVTEKGKDVELRCDPISGHTALYWYRQSLGQGLEFLIYFQGNSAPDKSGLPSDRFSAERTGGSVSTLTIQRTQQEDSAVYLCASRMASGGETQYFGPGTRLLVL.

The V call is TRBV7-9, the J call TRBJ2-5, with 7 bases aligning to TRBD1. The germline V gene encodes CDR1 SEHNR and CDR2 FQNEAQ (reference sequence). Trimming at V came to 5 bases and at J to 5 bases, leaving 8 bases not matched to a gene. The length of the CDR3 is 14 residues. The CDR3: CASSTTGHGETQYF. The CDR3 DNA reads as TGTGCCAGCAGCACGACAGGGCACGGTGAGACCCAGTACTTC.

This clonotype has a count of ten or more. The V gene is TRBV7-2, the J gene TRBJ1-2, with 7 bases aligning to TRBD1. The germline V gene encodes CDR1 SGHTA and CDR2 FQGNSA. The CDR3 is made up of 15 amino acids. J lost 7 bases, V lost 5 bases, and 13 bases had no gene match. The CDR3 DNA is TGTGCCAGCAGCCCCTCTGGACAGGTTGTTGGTGGCTACACCTTC. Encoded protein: CASSPSGQVVGGYTF.